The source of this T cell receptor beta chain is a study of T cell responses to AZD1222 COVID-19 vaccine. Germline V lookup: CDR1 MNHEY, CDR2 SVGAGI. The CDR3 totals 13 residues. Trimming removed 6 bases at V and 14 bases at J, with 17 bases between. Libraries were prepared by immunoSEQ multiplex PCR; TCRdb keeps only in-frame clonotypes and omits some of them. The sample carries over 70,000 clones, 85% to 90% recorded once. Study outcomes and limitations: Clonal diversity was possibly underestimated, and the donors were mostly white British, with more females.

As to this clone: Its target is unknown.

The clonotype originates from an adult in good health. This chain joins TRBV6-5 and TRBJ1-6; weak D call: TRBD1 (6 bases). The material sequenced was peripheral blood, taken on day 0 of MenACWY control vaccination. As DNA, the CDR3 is TGTGCCAGCAGGCAGGGGCTTCAGAAGGCCCTCCACTTT. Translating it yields CASRQGLQKALHF.